Below, 10 T cell receptor beta chains from the same sample are listed, as sequenced in a study of blood T cell repertoires in COVID-19. TCRdb's table, derived via immunoSEQ multiplex PCR, lists solely in-frame clones and lacks some. The profile covers fewer than 300,000 clones, with 82% appearing a single time and roughly 3% taken by the ten largest. The specimen sequenced was peripheral blood. These receptors were obtained from a woman between 18 and 30 years old with acute or convalescent COVID-19.

This clone was observed once. This chain joins TRBV7-2 and TRBJ2-5; 7 positions match TRBD2. The V gene's germline CDR1 is SGHTA and CDR2 FQGNSA. V gave up 2 bases and J gave up 1 base; unmatched junction bases: 7. The CDR3 is made up of 16 amino acids. Written as DNA, the CDR3 is TGTGCCAGCAGCTTATTCGCGGGGGTGACCCAAGAGACCCAGTACTTC. Translating gives CASSLFAGVTQETQYF.

The chain uses TRBV27 and TRBJ2-3; 10 positions agree with TRBD1. This CDR3 spans 14 amino acids. The junction had 4 bases not matched to a gene; V was cut back by 6 bases and J by 4 bases. Germline lookup yields CDR1 MNHEY and CDR2 SMNVEV (reference sequence). As DNA, the CDR3 is TGTGCCAGCAGGCCCGGGACAGGGGCAGATACGCAGTATTTT. It is translated as CASRPGTGADTQYF.

The chain joins TRBV7-8 to TRBJ1-4; D is uncertain. Germline CDR1 SGHVS, CDR2 FQNEAQ. Trimming cost V 5 bases and J 4 bases, with 14 bases left between them. CDR3 length: 15 residues. The CDR3 sequence: CASSPPGRLNEKLFF. The CDR3 region has the DNA TGTGCCAGCAGCCCTCCGGGGAGACTTAATGAAAAACTGTTTTTT.

The rearrangement links TRBV29-1 to TRBJ1-1; a possible D gene is TRBD1 (6 bases). The V end lost 6 bases, the J end lost 2 bases, and 13 bases lay between the germline ends. The CDR3 is 13 amino acids. Germline-derived CDR1 and CDR2 are SQVTM and ANQGSEA. This CDR3 reads CSVRQELNTEAFF. CDR3 DNA sequence: TGCAGCGTGCGACAGGAACTAAACACTGAAGCTTTCTTT.

V is TRBV7-8 and J is TRBJ2-1; 7 bases line up with TRBD2. V was pared by 3 bases and J by 5 bases, with 7 bases of the junction left unmatched. CDR3 length: 15 residues. Germline-derived CDR1 and CDR2 are SGHVS and FQNEAQ. Written as DNA, the CDR3 is TGTGCCAGCAGCTTGATTCCGCTAGCGGACAATGAGCAGTTCTTC. Translating gives CASSLIPLADNEQFF.

V is TRBV4-1 and J is TRBJ2-1, with 11 positions matching TRBD2. This CDR3 spans 17 amino acids. V shed 4 bases and J 0 bases; nucleotides not matched to a gene: 5. CDR1 MGHRA and CDR2 YSYEKL come from the germline V gene. CDR3 in DNA: TGCGCCAGCAGCCTGGGACTAGCGGAGAGCTCCTACAATGAGCAGTTCTTC. Translated, it gives CASSLGLAESSYNEQFF.

The chain uses TRBV28 and TRBJ1-2; the match to TRBD1 covers 7 bases. Germline CDR1 and CDR2: MDHEN and SYDVKM. CDR3 length: 13 amino acids. V was clipped by 5 bases and J by 7 bases; unmatched bases: 7. The CDR3 protein is CASSVQGYFGYTF. DNA of the CDR3: TGTGCCAGCAGTGTACAGGGGTATTTTGGCTACACCTTC.

This rearrangement joins TRBV6-1 to TRBJ2-7; a possible D gene is TRBD2 (6 bases). Germline-derived CDR1 and CDR2 are MNHNS and SASEGT. CDR3 size: 14 residues. V lost 3 bases, J lost 0 bases, and 9 bases lay in between. CDR3 bases: TGTGCCAGCAGTGATGGGGACTTCTCCTACGAGCAGTACTTC. It yields the protein CASSDGDFSYEQYF.

This clone was counted a few times. The V and J genes are TRBV9 and TRBJ2-7; 8 nucleotides line up with TRBD2. This CDR3 contains 15 residues. V was clipped by 0 bases and J by 4 bases; unmatched bases: 6. Germline V gene lookup returns CDR1 SGDLS and CDR2 YYNGEE. The CDR3 DNA follows: TGTGCCAGCAGCGTAGTCCCGGGAGGGCCTTACGAGCAGTACTTC. Amino acid sequence: CASSVVPGGPYEQYF.

This clone was found a few times. The chain couples TRBV9 to TRBJ1-3, with D perhaps matching TRBD1 (6 bases). Germline assignment: CDR1 SGDLS and CDR2 YYNGEE. The length of the CDR3 is 17 residues. V was pared by 0 bases and J by 4 bases, with 17 bases between. The CDR3 loop reads CASSVAQTGSDGNTIYF. The CDR3 bases are TGTGCCAGCAGCGTAGCTCAAACAGGGAGTGACGGAAACACCATATATTTT.